One T cell receptor (beta chain) is described in this entry. Antigen: not known. Germline V gene sequence: CDR1 SGHRS, CDR2 YFSETQ. V was clipped by 0 bases and J by 1 base; unmatched bases: 5. The CDR3 runs 18 residues. 60 Vbeta and 13 Jbeta primers were used in PCR. Produced via immunoSEQ multiplex PCR; TCRdb's table is partial and in-frame only. This table holds more than 90,000 clones, around 74% found once. This specimen belongs to a study of cytomegalovirus exposure and HLA in healthy donors. Points from the study as a whole: About 87% or about 30% of the time was how often most TCR beta V segments were productive, according to an earlier analysis.

The gene calls are TRBV5-1 and TRBJ2-6; 9 bases map to TRBD2. Sequencing was carried out using PBMCs. The sequence was collected from a man in his forties in good health and CMV-seropositive. The CDR3 coding sequence is TGCGCCAGCAGCTTGGCACCGGGACTAGCATCTGGGGCCAACGTCCTGACTTTC. It encodes CASSLAPGLASGANVLTF.